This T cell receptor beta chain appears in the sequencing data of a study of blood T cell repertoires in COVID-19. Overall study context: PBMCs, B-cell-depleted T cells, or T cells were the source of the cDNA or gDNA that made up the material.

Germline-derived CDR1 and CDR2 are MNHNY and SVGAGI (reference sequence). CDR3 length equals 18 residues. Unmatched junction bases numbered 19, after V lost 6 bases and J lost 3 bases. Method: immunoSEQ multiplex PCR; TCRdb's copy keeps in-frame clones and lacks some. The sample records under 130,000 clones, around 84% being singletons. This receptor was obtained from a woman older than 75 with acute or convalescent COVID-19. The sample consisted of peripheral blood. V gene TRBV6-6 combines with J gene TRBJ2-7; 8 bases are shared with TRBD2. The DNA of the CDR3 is TGTGCCAGCAGCCGATATCCGCCTGACAGCGGGAGTCTCTACGAGCAGTACTTC. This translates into CASSRYPPDSGSLYEQYF.